These 5 T cell receptor beta chains came from one sample sequenced in a study of T cells after yellow fever vaccination. In TCRdb, the 5' RACE reads were re-called with MiXCR into one record per CDR3 protein. The repertoire holds a few hundred thousand distinct CDR3 sequences, over 4% seen once, with around 25% in the top ten. This specimen consisted of PBMCs, obtained 5 days after the yellow fever booster vaccination. These TCRs come from a man between 18 and 35 years old who received the YFV17D yellow fever vaccine.

This chain links TRBV5-4 with TRBJ1-3; no clear D. The CDR3 runs to 15 residues. Germline V gives CDR1 SGHNT, CDR2 YYREEE (reference sequence). Trimming pared 0 bases from V and 0 bases from J, leaving 7 bases between. The CDR3 nucleotides are TGTGCCAGCAGCTTGGGGCAGAGCTCTGGAAACACCATATATTTT. Its protein product is CASSLGQSSGNTIYF.

The gene calls are TRBV9 and TRBJ2-7; D assignment may be TRBD1 or TRBD2 (5 bases each). Trimming stripped 0 bases from V and 2 bases from J, with 12 bases between. CDR1 is SGDLS and CDR2 is YYNGEE in the germline V gene. The CDR3 contains 15 residues. CDR3 sequence (DNA): TGTGCCAGCAGCGTAGTGGGAGAGGGGACCTACGAGCAGTACTTC. Its protein product is CASSVVGEGTYEQYF.

With respect to this clonotype: A much larger clonotype is one base distant, so this may be a read error. This chain joins TRBV20-1 and TRBJ2-3; TRBD1 matches at 7 bases. V lost 6 bases and J lost 1; bases outside the gene matches: 4. Germline loops: CDR1 DFQATT, CDR2 SNEGSKA (reference sequence). CDR3 size: 13 residues. DNA of the CDR3: TGCAGTGCCGCCACAGGGGGCACAGATACGCAGTATTTT. As protein: CSAATGGTDTQYF.

This clonotype was picked up many times. This rearrangement joins TRBV5-1 to TRBJ1-5; D gene uncertain. V was trimmed by 2 bases and J by 5 bases, leaving 8 bases between them. The CDR3 extends over 13 amino acids. CDR1 is SGHRS, CDR2 YFSETQ, per germline. The DNA of the CDR3 is TGCGCCAGCAGCTTATCCCGAGATCAGCCCCAGCATTTT. Residues: CASSLSRDQPQHF.

This clonotype was seen many times. The chain's CDR3 is CASRADVGVEFF. CDR3 DNA sequence: TGTGCCAGCAGGGCGGATGTAGGGGTGGAGTTCTTC. V usage is TRBV2 and J usage is TRBJ2-1, with D perhaps TRBD1 (5 bases). In germline, CDR1 is SNHLY, CDR2 FYNNEI. The CDR3 is 12 amino acids. V dropped 6 bases and J dropped 14 bases, with 17 bases sitting between them.